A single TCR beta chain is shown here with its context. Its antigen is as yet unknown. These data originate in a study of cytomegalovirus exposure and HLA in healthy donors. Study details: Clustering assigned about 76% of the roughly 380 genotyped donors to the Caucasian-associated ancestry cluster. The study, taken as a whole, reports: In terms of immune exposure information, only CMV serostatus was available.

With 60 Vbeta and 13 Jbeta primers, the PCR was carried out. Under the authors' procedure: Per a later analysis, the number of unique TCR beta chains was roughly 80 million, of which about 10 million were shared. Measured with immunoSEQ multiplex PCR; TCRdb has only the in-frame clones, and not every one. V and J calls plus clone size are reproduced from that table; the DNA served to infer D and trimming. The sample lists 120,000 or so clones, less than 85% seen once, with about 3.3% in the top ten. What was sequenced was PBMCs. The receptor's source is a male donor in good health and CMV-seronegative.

The CDR3 protein is CASRGQGFGYTF. The CDR3 nucleotides are TGTGCCAGCAGGGGACAGGGGTTTGGCTACACCTTC. The rearrangement uses TRBV27 and TRBJ1-2, with 10 bases fitting TRBD1. This CDR3 has 12 amino acids. With V trimmed by 6 bases and J by 7 bases, 2 bases remained unmatched. CDR1 and CDR2 (germline): MNHEY, SMNVEV (reference sequence).